The clone carrying this T cell receptor beta chain was seen just once. This specimen comes from a study of preoperative IRX-2 immunotherapy in early breast cancer. CDR1 and CDR2 from the germline V gene are SGDLS and YYNGEE. V was clipped by 4 bases and J by 6 bases; unmatched bases: 9. The CDR3 sequence is 15 residues long. TCRdb keeps only in-frame clones here, not all; method: immunoSEQ multiplex PCR. This table holds tens of thousands of clones, 90% to 95% found once. As to treatment: preoperative locoregional IRX-2 cytokine immunotherapy. The material was obtained from a patient treated with IRX-2 immunotherapy. The TCR originated in a human donor with breast cancer. This chain links TRBV9 with TRBJ1-4, with TRBD1 matching over 7 bases. The CDR3 DNA reads TGTGCCAGCAGCAACGAGGGGGCGGCGGATGAAAAACTGTTTTTT. Its translation: CASSNEGAADEKLFF.